These 21 T cell receptor beta chains originate from one sample sequenced in a study of shared clonotypes between healthy human individuals. Clones were sequenced by immunoSEQ multiplex PCR, and TCRdb holds only the in-frame ones, with some missing. The table includes about 2 million clones, about 95% detected once. The naive CD8 population came from CD45RO-negative cells selected for CCR7, without terminally differentiated effector memory CD45RA+ cells. The sample was naive CD8+ T cells sorted from blood. The source of these receptors is a man aged 18 to 35 in good health.

The rearrangement joins TRBV5-6 to TRBJ2-7; 8 bases align to TRBD1. CDR3 length: 15 amino acids. The germline V gene encodes CDR1 SGHDT and CDR2 YYEEEE. The V gene end was trimmed by 4 bases and the J gene end by 3 bases; junction bases not matched to a gene: 9. CDR3 DNA sequence: TGTGCCAGCAGCGCGGCAGGACAGGGCCGCTACGAGCAGTACTTC. Translated, it gives CASSAAGQGRYEQYF.

Turning to this clone: Other DNA sequences of this sample code for an identical CDR3. The rearrangement uses TRBV4-1 and TRBJ2-1; D remains unclear. The CDR3 spans 14 residues. The V end lost 0 bases, the J end lost 0 bases, and 3 bases lay between the germline ends. The germline gives CDR1 MGHRA, CDR2 YSYEKL. The CDR3 region has the DNA TGCGCCAGCAGCCAAGAAAGCTCCTACAATGAGCAGTTCTTC. It specifies CASSQESSYNEQFF.

The gene calls are TRBV6-5 and TRBJ1-5; a weak D match, TRBD1 (5 bases). The germline gives CDR1 MNHEY, CDR2 SVGAGI. V shed 5 bases and J shed 3 bases, with 11 bases lying between them. The CDR3 consists of 14 residues. The CDR3 loop is CASSPLQVNQPQHF. The CDR3 coding sequence is TGTGCCAGCAGTCCCTTACAGGTCAATCAGCCCCAGCATTTT.

This clone was seen just once. The chain recombines TRBV9 with TRBJ1-4; 11 positions match TRBD1. CDR1 SGDLS and CDR2 YYNGEE come from the germline V gene. This CDR3 has 17 residues. Unmatched junction bases numbered 8, after V lost 4 bases and J lost 3 bases. The CDR3 spells CASSFGQGALANEKLFF. The CDR3 coding sequence is TGTGCCAGCAGCTTCGGACAGGGGGCTTTGGCTAATGAAAAACTGTTTTTT. The full variable domain, rest sourced from reference TRBV9 and TRBJ1-4, is DSGVTQTPKHLITATGQRVTLRCSPRSGDLSVYWYQQSLDQGLQFLIQYYNGEERAKGNILERFSAQQFPDLHSELNLSSLELGDSALYFCASSFGQGALANEKLFFGSGTQLSVL.

Here the CDR3 reads CASSLERASYEQYF. CDR3 coding DNA: TGTGCCAGCAGCTTAGAACGGGCCTCCTACGAGCAGTACTTC. The chain links TRBV11-1 to TRBJ2-7; the D is unclear. Trimming stripped 1 base from V and 0 bases from J, with 7 bases between. CDR1 is SGHAT, CDR2 FQDESV, per germline (reference sequence). This CDR3 is built from 14 residues.

The chain is built from TRBV5-1 and TRBJ2-5; D not certain. Germline CDR1 and CDR2: SGHRS and YFSETQ. The CDR3 totals 16 residues. Trimming cost V 0 bases and J 1 base, with 13 bases left between them. CDR3 coding DNA: TGCGCCAGCAGCTTGGAAGAACCACTTAGCCAAGAGACCCAGTACTTC. The encoded protein is CASSLEEPLSQETQYF.

The chain combines TRBV30 with TRBJ1-2; D remains unclear. V gave up 5 bases and J gave up 8 bases, with 12 bases separating them. Germline assignment: CDR1 GTSNPN and CDR2 SVGIG (reference sequence). The CDR3 runs to 11 residues. The DNA of the CDR3 is TGTGCCTGGCTTTCTGGAGGAGGCTACACCTTC. This translates into CAWLSGGGYTF.

With respect to this clone: The same CDR3 arises from other DNA sequences in this sample as well. The chain links TRBV19 to TRBJ1-1; TRBD1 is a possible D gene (5 bases). Germline CDR1 and CDR2: LNHDA and SQIVND (reference sequence). The CDR3 is 11 residues long. V lost 6 bases, J lost 6 bases, and 8 bases lay in between. CDR3 nucleotides: TGTGCCAGTAGGCTGGGGGCTGAAGCTTTCTTT. It specifies CASRLGAEAFF.

This clone showed up just once. The gene calls are TRBV7-9 and TRBJ1-2; D remains unclear. The CDR3 runs to 15 residues. The V gene lost 6 bases and the J gene lost 8 bases, with 22 bases spanning the gap. Germline CDR1 SEHNR, CDR2 FQNEAQ (reference sequence). In DNA form, the CDR3 reads TGTGCCAGCAGTCCCCCGCGTGGGGAGGATCACGGCTACACCTTC. It specifies CASSPPRGEDHGYTF. Complete variable domain (other parts from reference TRBV7-9 and TRBJ1-2): DTGVSQNPRHKITKRGQNVTFRCDPISEHNRLYWYRQTLGQGPEFLTYFQNEAQLEKSRLLSDRFSAERPKGSFSTLEIQRTEQGDSAMYLCASSPPRGEDHGYTFGSGTRLTVV.

The chain has TRBV7-9 and TRBJ1-2; 8 bases align to TRBD1. The CDR3 runs 18 residues. Germline trimming cut 6 bases from V and 5 bases from J; bases unmatched to any gene: 20. In germline, CDR1 is SEHNR, CDR2 FQNEAQ (reference sequence). The CDR3 bases are TGTGCCAGCAGTTCCCAGCCGGGACAGGCTTTGGATTGGTATGGCTACACCTTC. Translating it yields CASSSQPGQALDWYGYTF.

This CDR3 reads CASSVGGTSGITGELFF. In DNA form, the CDR3 reads TGTGCCAGCAGCGTAGGGGGGACTAGCGGGATTACCGGGGAGCTGTTTTTT. J is TRBJ2-2 and V is TRBV9; 13 positions agree with TRBD2. CDR3 size: 17 residues. The ends lost 0 bases at V and 5 bases at J; junction bases unmatched: 4. Per the germline V gene, CDR1 is SGDLS and CDR2 is YYNGEE.

In the case of this clone: The same CDR3 can be traced to other DNA sequences in this sample. The chain is built from TRBV27 and TRBJ2-7; no clear D gene. Deletions cut 0 bases from V and 1 base from J, with 7 bases between. Germline V gene lookup returns CDR1 MNHEY and CDR2 SMNVEV (reference sequence). The CDR3 loop spans 14 amino acids. Here the CDR3 reads CASSLSPESYEQYF. CDR3 sequence (DNA): TGTGCCAGCAGTTTATCCCCGGAGTCCTACGAGCAGTACTTC.

The rearrangement joins TRBV29-1 to TRBJ1-2; TRBD1 matches at 8 bases. Trimming cost V 4 bases and J 3 bases; bases outside gene matches: 4. This CDR3 region has 13 residues. Germline values: CDR1 SQVTM, CDR2 ANQGSEA. DNA of the CDR3: TGCAGCGTTGTTCAGGGGGCGTACTATGGCTACACCTTC. Translated, it gives CSVVQGAYYGYTF.

The rearrangement joins TRBV7-9 to TRBJ1-2, with D possibly TRBD1 on 6 matching bases. In germline, CDR1 is SEHNR, CDR2 FQNEAQ (reference sequence). CDR3 size: 15 residues. V was trimmed by 6 bases and J by 4 bases, leaving 18 bases between them. The DNA of the CDR3 is TGTGCCAGCAGTCCGGAGGCGGGGGGCGGCTATGGCTACACCTTC. It codes for CASSPEAGGGYGYTF.

As concerns this clone: This specimen includes other DNA sequences encoding the same CDR3. The V gene is TRBV7-9, the J gene TRBJ2-7; D is uncertain. Trimming took off 5 bases at V and 3 bases at J, with 11 bases between the two ends. The CDR3 has 13 amino acids. From germline, CDR1 is SEHNR and CDR2 FQNEAQ (reference sequence). The CDR3 DNA reads as TGTGCCAGCAGCCCCAGGACGGGCTACGAGCAGTACTTC. The encoded protein is CASSPRTGYEQYF.

The chain employs TRBV6-5 and TRBJ2-4, with 7 bases matching TRBD1. The V and J ends lost 8 bases and 3 bases, in that order; junction bases with no gene match: 7. This CDR3 region has 14 residues. Germline CDR1 reads MNHEY; CDR2 reads SVGAGI. CDR3 DNA sequence: TGTGCCAGCCCCGACAGGGTGGGCAAAAACATTCAGTACTTC. This sequence encodes CASPDRVGKNIQYF.

This clone was seen only once. Other DNA sequences in this sample translate to the same CDR3. J is TRBJ2-2 and V is TRBV28; no firm D call. The CDR3 has 12 amino acids. From germline, CDR1 is MDHEN and CDR2 SYDVKM. Trimming took 2 bases from V and 5 from J, leaving 3 bases between them. This CDR3 is CASSLRTGELFF. The CDR3 DNA sequence: TGTGCCAGCAGTTTACGGACCGGGGAGCTGTTTTTT.

Points on this clone: The same CDR3 can be traced to other DNA sequences in this sample. The chain links TRBV7-2 to TRBJ2-5; 8 nucleotides agree with TRBD2. Germline-derived CDR1 and CDR2 are SGHTA and FQGNSA. This CDR3 contains 15 residues. V gave up 5 bases and J gave up 0 bases; unmatched junction bases: 5. The chain's CDR3 is CASSLGGGYQETQYF. The CDR3 nucleotides read TGTGCCAGCAGCCTCGGCGGGGGGTACCAAGAGACCCAGTACTTC.

V usage is TRBV7-9 and J usage is TRBJ2-7, with 12 positions matching TRBD1. From germline, CDR1 is SEHNR and CDR2 FQNEAQ (reference sequence). CDR3 length equals 16 residues. The ends lost 5 bases at V and 6 bases at J; junction bases unmatched: 11. The CDR3 sequence is CASSGPLGQGAFEQYF. Written as DNA, the CDR3 is TGTGCCAGCAGCGGCCCCCTGGGACAGGGGGCTTTCGAGCAGTACTTC.

This clone occurred once. This chain connects TRBV6-5 to TRBJ1-4; tentative D call: TRBD1 (6 bases). Looked up from germline, CDR1 is MNHEY and CDR2 is SVGAGI. Trimming pared 7 bases from V and 7 bases from J, leaving 19 bases between. CDR3 length: 15 residues. The CDR3 is CASTRAGARTEKLFF. CDR3 DNA: TGTGCCAGCACACGCGCAGGGGCCCGAACTGAAAAACTGTTTTTT.

This sequence joins TRBV9 and TRBJ1-2, with TRBD1 matching over 7 bases. Germline V gene lookup returns CDR1 SGDLS and CDR2 YYNGEE. With 6 bases clipped from V and 5 bases from J, the junction kept 4 bases outside the gene matches. The CDR3 loop spans 12 amino acids. CDR3 region: CASTPGGYGYTF. DNA of the CDR3: TGTGCCAGCACGCCAGGGGGATATGGCTACACCTTC.